Below, 28 T cell receptor beta chains from the same sample are listed, as sequenced in a study of blood T cells in healthy people across ages. A second roughly 6 to 12 cycle PCR used barcoded and J-beta primers. Each CDR3 protein is one row after TCRdb ran MiXCR on the 5' RACE reads. The repertoire holds approximately 580,000 distinct CDR3 sequences, with about 24% as singletons. A further study also used this sample, focusing on T cells of mothers and their children.

The specimen sequenced was blood. These receptors were obtained from a boy younger than 18 in good health.

V usage is TRBV5-6 and J usage is TRBJ2-1, with a tentative D call TRBD1 (8 bases). From germline, CDR1 is SGHDT and CDR2 YYEEEE. Trimming took 2 bases from V and 6 from J, leaving 15 bases between them. The CDR3 contains 15 residues. This chain's CDR3 is CASSFLQGGINEQFF. As DNA, the CDR3 is TGTGCCAGCAGCTTCCTACAGGGGGGGATCAATGAGCAGTTCTTC.

The V and J genes are TRBV5-5 and TRBJ2-5, with 7 nucleotides matching TRBD1. The closer fit of TRBJ2-7 to the DNA end suggests the J call may be wrong. Germline values: CDR1 SGHKS, CDR2 YYEKEE (reference sequence). This CDR3 has 14 residues. CDR3 nucleotide sequence: TGTGCCAGCAGCGCACTACAGGGGAGTTACGAGCAGTACTTC. This gives the protein CASSALQGSYEQYF.

This chain links TRBV4-3 with TRBJ1-2; weak D call: TRBD1 (6 bases). The V gene's germline CDR1 is LGHNA and CDR2 YSLEER. The CDR3 contains 17 residues. V lost 0 bases and J 1 base, leaving 15 bases between the germline ends. Here the CDR3 reads CASSQDWVRGSNYGYTF. CDR3 nucleotide sequence: TGCGCCAGCAGCCAAGATTGGGTCAGGGGAAGTAACTATGGCTACACCTTC.

Ten or more counts support this clonotype. The V call is TRBV6-2 or TRBV6-3, the J call TRBJ2-7, with D possibly TRBD1 on 6 matching bases. The CDR3 runs 14 residues. Germline values: CDR1 MNHEY, CDR2 SVGEGT. Trimming removed 8 bases from V and 0 bases from J, with 14 bases in between. DNA for the CDR3: TGTGCCAGCCGTAGGACAGCCACCTCCTACGAGCAGTACTTC. Translation: CASRRTATSYEQYF.

To note about this clonotype: A much more abundant neighbour one base away suggests this may be a read error. The chain recombines TRBV24-1 with TRBJ1-2; D unclear. The CDR3 runs to 13 residues. V shed 9 bases and J shed 6 bases, with 16 bases lying between them. CDR1 is KGHDR, CDR2 SFDVKD, per germline. The chain's CDR3 is CATEPLETNGYTF. CDR3 bases: TGTGCCACCGAGCCTTTGGAAACTAATGGCTACACCTTC.

The chain carries TRBV6-2 or TRBV6-3 and TRBJ2-1, with 8 positions matching TRBD2. CDR1 and CDR2 (germline): MNHEY, SVGEGT. The trim removed 5 bases at V and 0 bases at J, leaving 12 bases unmatched. The CDR3 has 18 amino acids. CDR3 sequence reads: CASSPGFSGTSSYNEQFF. For the CDR3, the DNA is TGTGCCAGCAGTCCTGGGTTTAGCGGGACTAGCTCCTACAATGAGCAGTTCTTC.

A remark on this clonotype: At one of its ends the junction is not consistent with the germline gene, which may arise from a read error. The rearrangement joins TRBV12-3 or TRBV12-4 to TRBJ2-2; 7 nucleotides align to TRBD2. This CDR3 contains 15 residues. The CDR3 region is CASSFGGTNTGEVFF. CDR3 nucleotide sequence: TGTGCCAGCAGTTTCGGGGGGACGAACACCGGGGAGGTGTTTTTT.

V usage is TRBV6-6 and J usage is TRBJ2-2; D possibly corresponds to TRBD1 (6 bases). The V gene's germline CDR1 is MNHNY and CDR2 SVGAGI (reference sequence). The CDR3 is 16 amino acids. V lost 0 bases and J lost 0, with 8 bases in between. CDR3: CASSYSRQANTGELFF. CDR3 sequence (DNA): TGTGCCAGCAGTTACTCCAGACAGGCGAACACCGGGGAGCTGTTTTTT.

This clonotype has more than one count but fewer than ten. Here the CDR3 reads CASSVGVGGNQPQHF. The CDR3 nucleotides read TGTGCCAGCAGCGTAGGGGTGGGGGGCAATCAGCCCCAGCATTTT. J is TRBJ1-5 and V is TRBV9, with D possibly matching TRBD1 (5 bases). Germline CDR1 reads SGDLS; CDR2 reads YYNGEE. This CDR3 region has 15 residues. Deletions cut 0 bases from V and 2 bases from J, with 9 bases between.

The rearrangement uses TRBV9 and TRBJ1-2; D may be TRBD1 (5 bases). V lost 0 bases and J 6 bases, leaving 15 bases between the germline ends. This CDR3 is built from 15 residues. The germline V gene has CDR1 SGDLS and CDR2 YYNGEE. Here the CDR3 DNA reads TGTGCCAGCAGCGTAGAAAGGGACTGGAGCGATGGCTACACCTTC. This codes for CASSVERDWSDGYTF. Full variable domain (missing parts from reference TRBV9 and TRBJ1-2): DSGVTQTPKHLITATGQRVTLRCSPRSGDLSVYWYQQSLDQGLQFLIQYYNGEERAKGNILERFSAQQFPDLHSELNLSSLELGDSALYFCASSVERDWSDGYTFGSGTRLTVV.

The V call is TRBV19, the J call TRBJ2-3, with 9 bases that match TRBD2. V lost 1 base, J lost 3 bases, and 5 bases stayed unmatched. Germline CDR1 is LNHDA and CDR2 is SQIVND (reference sequence). CDR3 length: 16 residues. The CDR3 bases are TGTGCCAGTAGTATAGTAGCGGGAGTTGAAACAGATACGCAGTATTTT. It yields the protein CASSIVAGVETDTQYF.

The chain carries TRBV12-3 or TRBV12-4 and TRBJ1-1, with D possibly TRBD1 on 5 matching bases. This CDR3 comprises 14 residues. V shed 5 bases and J shed 4 bases, with 14 bases lying between them. CDR3 protein: CASSHLKGSTEAFF. CDR3 DNA: TGTGCCAGCAGTCATCTAAAGGGGAGCACTGAAGCTTTCTTT.

The V and J genes are TRBV7-3 and TRBJ2-5; D is ambiguous. The end of the DNA aligns better with TRBJ2-1, so the J call may be wrong. Germline V gene data show CDR1 as SGHTA and CDR2 as FQGTGA. The CDR3 runs 13 residues. Here the CDR3 DNA reads TGTGCCAGCAGCTTAGGACCCGCGGATGAGCAGTTCTTC. Translated: CASSLGPADEQFF.

This clonotype showed up many times. The chain carries TRBV5-1 and TRBJ2-5; 10 bases fit TRBD2. Germline assignment: CDR1 SGHRS and CDR2 YFSETQ. Trimming cost V 0 bases and J 0 bases; bases outside gene matches: 8. This CDR3 region has 18 residues. The CDR3 region has the DNA TGCGCCAGCAGCTTGGTGTCTAGCGGGGGCCCGTACCAAGAGACCCAGTACTTC. It translates to CASSLVSSGGPYQETQYF.

This clonotype was observed at least ten times. The chain joins TRBV20-1 to TRBJ2-1; 9 bases are a match to TRBD2. The trim removed 6 bases at V and 8 bases at J, leaving 8 bases unmatched. The germline V gene encodes CDR1 DFQATT and CDR2 SNEGSKA (reference sequence). The CDR3 runs to 13 residues. DNA of the CDR3: TGCAGTGCGCAGAAGGGACTAGCCCATGAGCAGTTCTTC. Translation gives CSAQKGLAHEQFF.

In DNA, the CDR3 is TGTGCCTGGAAGGCCGGGACAGGTTGGAACACTGAAGCTTTCTTT. Protein product: CAWKAGTGWNTEAFF. The chain is built from TRBV30 and TRBJ1-1, with TRBD1 identical over 8 bases. This CDR3 contains 15 residues. The ends lost 4 bases at V and 1 base at J; junction bases unmatched: 8. Germline CDR1 is GTSNPN and CDR2 is SVGIG (reference sequence).

The chain couples TRBV4-3 to TRBJ2-5; tentative D call: TRBD2 (5 bases). The V gene's germline CDR1 is LGHNA and CDR2 YSLEER. This CDR3 region has 16 residues. V lost 0 bases, J lost 2 bases, and 13 bases lay in between. Here the CDR3 DNA reads TGCGCCAGCAGCCAAGATCATCGGGGTGTGCAAGAGACCCAGTACTTC. It specifies CASSQDHRGVQETQYF.

This chain connects TRBV6-1 to TRBJ2-2; D is unresolved. V lost 3 bases to trimming and J lost 3 bases, with 8 bases between them. The germline gives CDR1 MNHNS, CDR2 SASEGT. The CDR3 extends over 14 amino acids. This CDR3 reads CASSDVGYTGELFF. The DNA for the CDR3 is TGTGCCAGCAGTGACGTAGGGTACACCGGGGAGCTGTTTTTT.

The sample holds a few counts of this clonotype. The chain uses TRBV11-1 and TRBJ1-4; 7 positions agree with TRBD1. Germline values: CDR1 SGHAT, CDR2 FQDESV (reference sequence). The CDR3 contains 21 residues. V dropped 4 bases and J dropped 0; count of bases not matched to a gene: 20. The CDR3 protein is CASSSRFRTGDVKATNEKLFF. The CDR3 DNA follows: TGTGCCAGCAGCTCCCGGTTTCGGACAGGTGACGTTAAGGCAACTAATGAAAAACTGTTTTTT.

Of note for this clonotype: One end of the junction fails to match germline, which may point to a read error. The genes are TRBV24-1 and TRBJ2-4, with D maybe TRBD1 (6 bases). Per germline, CDR1 KGHDR and CDR2 SFDVKD. This CDR3 contains 16 residues. For the CDR3, the DNA is TGTGCCACCAGTGACCCAACAGGGATGGATGGAAACATTCAGCACTTC. Encoded protein: CATSDPTGMDGNIQHF.

In this sample, this clonotype turned up a few times. The chain uses TRBV24-1 and TRBJ1-2; TRBD1 matches 11 bases. V trimming: 3 bases; J trimming: 4 bases; junction bases outside the gene matches: 6. CDR3 length: 16 residues. The germline V gene encodes CDR1 KGHDR and CDR2 SFDVKD. The CDR3 region has the DNA TGTGCCACCAGTGATCCGGGACAGGGGGGTGGCTATGGCTACACCTTC. Amino acids: CATSDPGQGGGYGYTF.

A few counts support this clonotype. The chain employs TRBV6-5 and TRBJ2-1, with TRBD2 identical over 15 bases. The germline V gene encodes CDR1 MNHEY and CDR2 SVGAGI. There are 19 residues in the CDR3. The V segment lost 2 bases and the J segment 3 bases; nucleotides outside the gene matches: 8. CDR3 residues: CASSYPGLAGGPDYNEQFF. CDR3 sequence (DNA): TGTGCCAGCAGTTACCCGGGACTAGCGGGAGGACCGGACTACAATGAGCAGTTCTTC.

This clonotype turned up a few times. Its ends do not fully match the called genes, so a read error is possible. V gene TRBV10-3 combines with J gene TRBJ1-1; D is unresolved. The germline CDR1 and CDR2 sequences are ENHRY and SYGVKD. The CDR3 has 15 amino acids. CDR3 residues: CAIRRERESDTEAFF. In DNA, the CDR3 is TGCGCCATCAGACGAGAGAGGGAGTCCGACACTGAAGCTTTCTTT.

In this sample, this clonotype turned up a few times. A junction end diverges from the germline sequence, so it may reflect a read error. The chain recombines TRBV20-1 with TRBJ1-4; TRBD1 is a possible D gene (5 bases). Germline V gene lookup returns CDR1 DFQATT and CDR2 SNEGSKA (reference sequence). This CDR3 spans 12 amino acids. CDR3: CAPGQGGEKLLF. The DNA for the CDR3 is TGCGCCCCGGGGCAGGGAGGTGAAAAACTGCTTTTT.

This chain links TRBV2 with TRBJ2-5, with D perhaps TRBD1 or TRBD2 (5 bases each). Looked up from germline, CDR1 is SNHLY and CDR2 is FYNNEI. The length of the CDR3 is 16 residues. V was clipped by 8 bases and J by 1 base, with 20 bases between them. Here the CDR3 DNA reads TGTGCCAGCGAGATGGGACCCTGGGGCCGCCAAGAGACCCAGTACTTC. Translation: CASEMGPWGRQETQYF.

This clonotype appeared a few times. The rearrangement joins TRBV7-2 to TRBJ1-6; D is unresolved. CDR1 SGHTA and CDR2 FQGNSA come from the germline V gene. This CDR3 has 17 residues. V was shortened by 3 bases and J by 3 bases, with 15 bases between the two germline ends. The CDR3, as DNA: TGTGCCAGCAGCTTCTCGGTGACGACGGACTATAATTCACCCCTCCACTTT. Translation gives CASSFSVTTDYNSPLHF.

CDR3 amino acids: CASSLAGFGYEQYF. The CDR3 DNA reads TGTGCCAGCAGCTTAGCGGGGTTCGGCTACGAGCAGTACTTC. The chain carries TRBV11-2 and TRBJ2-7; D might be TRBD2 (5 bases). CDR1 is SGHAT, CDR2 FQNNGV, per germline. Trimming took 1 base from V and 3 from J, leaving 10 bases between them. The CDR3 covers 14 residues.

This clonotype occurred a few times. This chain connects TRBV6-6 to TRBJ1-4; tentatively, D is TRBD1 (5 bases). Per germline, CDR1 MNHNY and CDR2 SVGAGI (reference sequence). Trimming took off 6 bases at V and 5 bases at J, with 10 bases between the two ends. This CDR3 has 13 residues. The CDR3 DNA reads TGTGCCAGCAGACGACAGACGAATGAAAAACTGTTTTTT. This translates into CASRRQTNEKLFF.